This T cell receptor (beta chain) originates from a study of control samples from healthy donors and cancer patients. Here immunoSEQ multiplex PCR was the method, and the copy in TCRdb shows in-frame clones only, minus some. The sample gives about 82,000 clones, about 89% of which show up once; 7.2% is in the top ten. This TCR came from a man aged 50 to 59 in good health. The sample consisted of blood.

DNA for the CDR3: TGTGCCATCAGTGGGTTGAGACAGGGAAAAGGACAAACTGAAGCTTTCTTT. It translates to CAISGLRQGKGQTEAFF. The chain uses TRBV10-3 and TRBJ1-1; 7 nucleotides align to TRBD1. The germline gives CDR1 ENHRY, CDR2 SYGVKD. The CDR3 is made up of 17 amino acids. V gave up 4 bases and J gave up 5 bases; unmatched junction bases: 16.